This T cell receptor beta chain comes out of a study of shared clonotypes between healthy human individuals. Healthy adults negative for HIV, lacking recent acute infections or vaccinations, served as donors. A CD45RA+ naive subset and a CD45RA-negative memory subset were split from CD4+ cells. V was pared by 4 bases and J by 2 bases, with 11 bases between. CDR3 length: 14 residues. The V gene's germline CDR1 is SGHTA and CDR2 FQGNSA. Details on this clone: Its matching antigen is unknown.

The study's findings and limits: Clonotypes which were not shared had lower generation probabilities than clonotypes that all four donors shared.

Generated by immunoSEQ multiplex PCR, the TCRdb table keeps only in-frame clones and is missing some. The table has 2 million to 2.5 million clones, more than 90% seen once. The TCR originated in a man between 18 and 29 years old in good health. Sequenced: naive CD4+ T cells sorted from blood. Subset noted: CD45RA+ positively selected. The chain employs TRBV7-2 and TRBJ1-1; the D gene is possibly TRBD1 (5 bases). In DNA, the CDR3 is TGTGCCAGCAGCTCTAGAGGGACTAACACTGAAGCTTTCTTT. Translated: CASSSRGTNTEAFF. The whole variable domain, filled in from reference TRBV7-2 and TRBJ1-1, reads GAGVSQSPSNKVTEKGKDVELRCDPISGHTALYWYRQSLGQGLEFLIYFQGNSAPDKSGLPSDRFSAERTGGSVSTLTIQRTQQEDSAVYLCASSSRGTNTEAFFGQGTRLTVV.